This T cell receptor (beta chain) is from a study of T cells in Graves' hyperthyroidism and ophthalmopathy. The sample holds many counts of this clonotype. The CDR3 regions of TCR beta were amplified from RNA transcripts. An initial round of RT-PCR targeting the TCR CDR3 relied on the HTBI primer set. TCRdb re-called the multiplex PCR reads through MiXCR, storing one row per CDR3 protein. This table holds about 640,000 distinct CDR3 sequences, roughly 20% found once. Diagnoses were made from clinical symptoms, serum measures (thyroxine and TRAb), thyroid ultrasound and orbital computed tomography. Deletions cut 2 bases from V and 0 bases from J, with 16 bases between. Germline V gene lookup returns CDR1 SGHAT and CDR2 FQNNGV. CDR3 length equals 17 residues.

The sequenced sample was blood. The chain is built from TRBV11-2 and TRBJ2-5; D is unresolved. The TCR sequence derives from a man in his thirties or forties with Graves' ophthalmopathy. In nucleotides, the CDR3 is TGTGCCAGCAGCTTACGCGGCAGCCACCCGTACCAAGAGACCCAGTACTTC. It is translated as CASSLRGSHPYQETQYF.